The 25 T cell receptor beta chains reported below all come from one sample, sequenced in a study of blood T cell repertoires in COVID-19. The table came from immunoSEQ multiplex PCR; TCRdb's copy has only in-frame clones and leaves some out. The data contain about 190,000 clones, approximately 79% of them singletons. Sequencing used peripheral blood. The receptors shown here come from a man aged 60-69 years with active or convalescent COVID-19.

This chain connects TRBV4-3 to TRBJ2-5; TRBD2 aligns across 8 bases. Germline V gives CDR1 LGHNA, CDR2 YSLEER. This CDR3 spans 19 amino acids. Trimming removed 3 bases from V and 3 bases from J; junction bases left unmatched: 18. The CDR3: CASSQAAALRGAGEETQYF. CDR3 in DNA: TGCGCCAGCAGCCAGGCCGCCGCCCTCCGGGGAGCGGGAGAAGAGACCCAGTACTTC.

The rearrangement joins TRBV7-2 to TRBJ1-2; 9 nucleotides line up with TRBD1. CDR3 length: 14 residues. Germline trimming cut 5 bases from V and 6 bases from J; bases unmatched to any gene: 7. The germline CDR1 and CDR2 sequences are SGHTA and FQGNSA. CDR3 in DNA: TGTGCCAGCAGCGGACAGGGGTCAGGCCATGGCTACACCTTC. This sequence encodes CASSGQGSGHGYTF.

V usage is TRBV5-1 and J usage is TRBJ2-3, with 7 bases matching TRBD2. Germline CDR1 and CDR2: SGHRS and YFSETQ. Trimming cost V 2 bases and J 2 bases; bases outside gene matches: 5. CDR3 length equals 15 residues. CDR3 residues: CASSLPGLNTDTQYF. In DNA, the CDR3 is TGCGCCAGCAGCTTACCGGGACTAAACACAGATACGCAGTATTTT.

This chain connects TRBV10-3 to TRBJ1-2, with 7 bases lining up with TRBD1. The CDR3 length is 15 residues. Trimming took 4 bases from V and 4 from J; bases not matched to a gene: 9. CDR1 is ENHRY and CDR2 is SYGVKD in the germline V gene. CDR3 nucleotide sequence: TGTGCCATCAGTGTATCCGGACAGGCTAGCTATGGCTACACCTTC. Translation gives CAISVSGQASYGYTF.

The V call is TRBV28, the J call TRBJ2-2; maybe TRBD2 (6 bases). V shed 3 bases and J shed 5 bases, with 10 bases lying between them. This CDR3 is 14 amino acids long. CDR1 is MDHEN, CDR2 SYDVKM, per germline. The CDR3 spells CASSFDGRTGELFF. The DNA of the CDR3 is TGTGCCAGCAGTTTTGATGGGAGGACCGGGGAGCTGTTTTTT.

This clone has only a few counts. The V gene is TRBV24-1, the J gene TRBJ2-3; 9 bases agree with TRBD1. From germline, CDR1 is KGHDR and CDR2 SFDVKD. With V trimmed by 1 base and J by 4 bases, 8 bases remained unmatched. The CDR3 sequence is 17 residues long. The DNA of the CDR3 is TGTGCCACCAGTGATTTTGGGGGGACAGGGTGGGCAGATACGCAGTATTTT. Translating it yields CATSDFGGTGWADTQYF.

About this clone itself: This sample includes further DNA sequences coding for the same CDR3. The chain couples TRBV27 to TRBJ2-1, with D perhaps matching TRBD2 (5 bases). Per germline, CDR1 MNHEY and CDR2 SMNVEV (reference sequence). V was trimmed by 4 bases and J by 7 bases, leaving 8 bases between them. The CDR3 is 12 residues long. The CDR3 DNA sequence: TGTGCCAGCAGTTCTAGAGGGAATGAGCAGTTCTTC. It codes for CASSSRGNEQFF.

The V and J genes are TRBV19 and TRBJ2-7; 7 positions agree with TRBD1. The germline CDR1 and CDR2 sequences are LNHDA and SQIVND (reference sequence). V trimming: 8 bases; J trimming: 5 bases; junction bases outside the gene matches: 9. This CDR3 comprises 13 residues. CDR3 sequence (DNA): TGTGCCAGTGCCCCCGACAGGGCTGACGAGCAGTACTTC. Residues: CASAPDRADEQYF.

The chain combines TRBV2 with TRBJ2-3; 9 bases map to TRBD1. Germline V gene sequence: CDR1 SNHLY, CDR2 FYNNEI. V lost 4 bases to trimming and J lost 4 bases; unmatched junction nucleotides: 3. The CDR3 runs to 14 residues. The CDR3 DNA reads TGTGCCAGCAGTGGAGGGACAGGGTCAGATACGCAGTATTTT. Its translation is CASSGGTGSDTQYF.

The chain has TRBV7-2 and TRBJ2-5, with D possibly being TRBD2 (5 bases). Trimming removed 0 bases from V and 7 bases from J, with 15 bases in between. CDR1 and CDR2 (germline): SGHTA, FQGNSA. The length of the CDR3 is 15 residues. CDR3 region: CASSLAPSLLGTQYF. The CDR3 coding sequence is TGTGCCAGCAGCTTAGCCCCCTCATTACTAGGGACCCAGTACTTC.

The chain combines TRBV6-4 with TRBJ2-1; 8 positions agree with TRBD2. V lost 2 bases and J lost 8; bases outside the gene matches: 8. CDR3 length: 15 residues. Germline CDR1 MRHNA, CDR2 SNTAGT. CDR3 amino acids: CASSDGLAGKDEQFF. The CDR3, as DNA: TGTGCCAGCAGTGACGGTCTAGCGGGTAAGGATGAGCAGTTCTTC.

The chain combines TRBV7-9 with TRBJ2-5; a weak D match, TRBD2 (6 bases). The CDR3 contains 14 residues. V dropped 6 bases and J dropped 5 bases, with 16 bases sitting between them. Per germline, CDR1 SEHNR and CDR2 FQNEAQ (reference sequence). As DNA, the CDR3 is TGTGCCAGCAGACCAATTCGGGGGTGGGAGACCCAGTACTTC. It is translated as CASRPIRGWETQYF.

V gene TRBV5-5 combines with J gene TRBJ2-7, with TRBD1 identical over 9 bases. Germline CDR1 SGHKS, CDR2 YYEKEE (reference sequence). Trimming cost V 2 bases and J 4 bases; bases outside gene matches: 4. The CDR3 runs to 14 residues. In DNA form, the CDR3 reads TGTGCCAGCAGCTTAGGACAGGGGTTGTACGAGCAGTACTTC. It yields the protein CASSLGQGLYEQYF.

The rearrangement links TRBV18 to TRBJ2-5; D gene unclear. Per the germline V gene, CDR1 is KGHSH and CDR2 is LQKENI. CDR3 length equals 15 residues. Trimming cost V 6 bases and J 3 bases, with 17 bases left between them. The CDR3 region is CASSPESKSKETQYF. The CDR3 DNA sequence: TGTGCCAGCTCCCCCGAGAGTAAATCAAAAGAGACCCAGTACTTC.

The genes are TRBV19 and TRBJ1-5, with 8 nucleotides matching TRBD1. Germline CDR1 is LNHDA and CDR2 is SQIVND (reference sequence). The CDR3 length is 13 residues. V lost 3 bases, J lost 7 bases, and 2 bases stayed unmatched. The CDR3 nucleotides are TGTGCCAGTAGTATTAACAGGGGGCAGCCCCAGCATTTT. Translated: CASSINRGQPQHF.

The chain joins TRBV11-3 to TRBJ2-1; 8 bases agree with TRBD2. The CDR3 spans 12 residues. The trim removed 3 bases at V and 10 bases at J, leaving 2 bases unmatched. CDR1 is SGHNT, CDR2 YENEEA, per germline. The CDR3 is CASSFPSGEQFF. The CDR3, as DNA: TGTGCCAGCAGCTTCCCTAGCGGGGAGCAGTTCTTC.

The chain links TRBV30 to TRBJ2-7; D is unclear. V lost 2 bases and J lost 0, with 5 bases in between. The CDR3 totals 12 residues. The germline V gene has CDR1 GTSNPN and CDR2 SVGIG (reference sequence). The CDR3 sequence: CAWSSSSYEQYF. CDR3 bases: TGTGCCTGGAGTTCGAGCTCCTACGAGCAGTACTTC.

The V and J genes are TRBV30 and TRBJ2-7; D not certain. Germline CDR1 is GTSNPN and CDR2 is SVGIG (reference sequence). Deletions cut 6 bases from V and 1 base from J, with 16 bases between. The CDR3 spans 14 residues. CDR3 sequence (DNA): TGTGCCTGTCTCTTGCGGTTACCTTCCTACGAGCAGTACTTC. This encodes CACLLRLPSYEQYF.

In this sample, this clone turned up a few times. The chain combines TRBV7-3 with TRBJ1-1; D gene unclear. V lost 1 base to trimming and J lost 6 bases, with 15 bases between them. The germline V gene encodes CDR1 SGHTA and CDR2 FQGTGA. The CDR3 consists of 15 residues. In DNA, the CDR3 is TGTGCCAGCAGCTTAATCCCGACACTTTTCTCTGAAGCTTTCTTT. This translates into CASSLIPTLFSEAFF.

The J gene is TRBJ2-3, the V gene TRBV7-3, with a tentative D call TRBD2 (6 bases). The length of the CDR3 is 14 residues. V was pared by 5 bases and J by 6 bases, with 15 bases between. Germline loops: CDR1 SGHTA, CDR2 FQGTGA. CDR3: CASSRGTGTDTQYF. CDR3 in DNA: TGTGCCAGCAGCCGGGGGACGGGAACGGATACGCAGTATTTT.

The gene calls are TRBV20-1 and TRBJ2-4, with 10 positions matching TRBD2. Germline lookup yields CDR1 DFQATT and CDR2 SNEGSKA (reference sequence). V lost 6 bases, J lost 1 base, and 12 bases stayed unmatched. The CDR3 has 17 amino acids. CDR3 in amino acids: CSASSPQAGGAKNIQYF. For the CDR3, the DNA is TGCAGTGCCAGTAGCCCTCAAGCGGGAGGGGCCAAAAACATTCAGTACTTC.

CDR3 nucleotide sequence: TGTGCCAGCAGCTTGAGGAATCCAGACACAGATACGCAGTATTTT. It specifies CASSLRNPDTDTQYF. This chain joins TRBV7-2 and TRBJ2-3; D remains unclear. Trimming removed 3 bases at V and 2 bases at J, with 12 bases between. Germline values: CDR1 SGHTA, CDR2 FQGNSA. The CDR3 consists of 15 residues.

The V and J genes are TRBV6-2 or TRBV6-3 and TRBJ2-7; no reliable D call. V lost 0 bases and J 4 bases, leaving 10 bases between the germline ends. Looked up from germline, CDR1 is MNHEY and CDR2 is SVGEGT. The CDR3 extends over 14 amino acids. The CDR3 DNA is TGTGCCAGCAGTTACTCAGAACAGTCGTACGAGCAGTACTTC. It codes for CASSYSEQSYEQYF.

J is TRBJ2-1 and V is TRBV5-1; TRBD2 matches 10 bases. V trimming: 4 bases; J trimming: 7 bases; junction bases outside the gene matches: 8. This CDR3 contains 15 residues. CDR1 SGHRS and CDR2 YFSETQ come from the germline V gene. CDR3 nucleotide sequence: TGCGCCAGCAGCCCCGCTAGCGGGAGTTTAAATGAGCAGTTCTTC. Its protein product is CASSPASGSLNEQFF.

The chain combines TRBV5-4 with TRBJ2-7; D possibly corresponds to TRBD2 (6 bases). Germline lookup yields CDR1 SGHNT and CDR2 YYREEE (reference sequence). This CDR3 spans 15 amino acids. The V end lost 4 bases, the J end lost 0 bases, and 14 bases lay between the germline ends. The CDR3 coding sequence is TGTGCCAGCAGCACACACCGGGACTCCTCCTACGAGCAGTACTTC. Translated, it gives CASSTHRDSSYEQYF.